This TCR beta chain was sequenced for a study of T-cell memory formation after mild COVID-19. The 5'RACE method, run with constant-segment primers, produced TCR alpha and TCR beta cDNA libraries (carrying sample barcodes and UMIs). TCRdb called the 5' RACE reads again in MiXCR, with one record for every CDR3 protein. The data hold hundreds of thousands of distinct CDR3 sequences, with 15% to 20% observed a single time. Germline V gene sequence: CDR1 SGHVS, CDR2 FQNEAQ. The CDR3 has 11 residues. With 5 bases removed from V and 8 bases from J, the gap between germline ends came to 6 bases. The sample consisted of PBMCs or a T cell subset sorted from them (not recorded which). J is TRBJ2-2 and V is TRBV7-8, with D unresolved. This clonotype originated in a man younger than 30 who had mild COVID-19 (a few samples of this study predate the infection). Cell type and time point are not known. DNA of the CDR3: TGTGCCAGCAGCCCTAGGGGGGAGCTGTTTTTT. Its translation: CASSPRGELFF.